This T cell receptor beta chain was observed in a study of T cell responses to AZD1222 COVID-19 vaccine. Trimming at V came to 9 bases and at J to 14 bases, leaving 7 bases not matched to a gene. The CDR3 loop spans 10 amino acids. This table comes from immunoSEQ multiplex PCR, and its TCRdb copy is limited to in-frame clones, with some not included. The sample has approximately 170,000 clones; around 91% are singletons. The V gene is TRBV12-3 or TRBV12-4, the J gene TRBJ2-1; 7 bases fit TRBD2. This clonotype originated in an adult in good health. The source was peripheral blood, collected on day 0 of AZD1222 vaccination. The CDR3 region is CASAGDKEFF. The CDR3 DNA reads as TGTGCCAGTGCGGGAGACAAGGAGTTCTTC.